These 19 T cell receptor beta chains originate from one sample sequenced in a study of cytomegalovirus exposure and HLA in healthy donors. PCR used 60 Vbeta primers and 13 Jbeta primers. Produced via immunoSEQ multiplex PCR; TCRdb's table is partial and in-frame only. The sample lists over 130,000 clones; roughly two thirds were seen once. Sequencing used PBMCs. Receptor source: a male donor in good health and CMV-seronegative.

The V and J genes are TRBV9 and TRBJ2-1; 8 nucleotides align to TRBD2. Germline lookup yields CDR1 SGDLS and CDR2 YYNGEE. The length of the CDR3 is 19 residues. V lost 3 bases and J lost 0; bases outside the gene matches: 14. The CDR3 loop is CASSGAGGRGAASYNEQFF. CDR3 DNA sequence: TGTGCCAGCAGCGGAGCCGGGGGGCGGGGGGCTGCCTCCTACAATGAGCAGTTCTTC.

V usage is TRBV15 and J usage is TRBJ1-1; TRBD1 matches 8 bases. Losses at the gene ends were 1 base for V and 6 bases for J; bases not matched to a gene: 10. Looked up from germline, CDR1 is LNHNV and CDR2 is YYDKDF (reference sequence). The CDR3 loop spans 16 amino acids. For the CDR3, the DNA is TGTGCCACCAGCAGAGGTGGATCAGGGGGCGCGTCTGAAGCTTTCTTT. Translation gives CATSRGGSGGASEAFF.

CDR3 nucleotides: TGTGCCAGCAGCCAAGATCGAGGGCCCAGATCCCAAGAGACCCAGTACTTC. This gives the protein CASSQDRGPRSQETQYF. V usage is TRBV4-2 and J usage is TRBJ2-5, with D tentatively TRBD2 (5 bases). V gave up 0 bases and J gave up 1 base, with 15 bases separating them. Looked up from germline, CDR1 is LGHNA and CDR2 is YNFKEQ. The CDR3 is made up of 17 amino acids.

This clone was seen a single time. CDR3 sequence (DNA): TGTGCCAGCAGCTCACAGGGGACACAGAGTACGCAGTATTTT. As protein: CASSSQGTQSTQYF. The J gene is TRBJ2-3, the V gene TRBV5-4; 7 bases agree with TRBD1. The CDR3 is 14 residues long. J was trimmed by 8 bases and V by 3 bases; bases with no gene match: 9. CDR1 and CDR2 (germline): SGHNT, YYREEE (reference sequence).

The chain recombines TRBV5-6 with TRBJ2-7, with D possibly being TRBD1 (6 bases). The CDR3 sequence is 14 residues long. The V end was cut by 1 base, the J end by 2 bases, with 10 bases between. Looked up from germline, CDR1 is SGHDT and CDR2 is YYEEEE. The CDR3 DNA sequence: TGTGCCAGCAGCTTGTACAGGGACCCCTACGAGCAGTACTTC. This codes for CASSLYRDPYEQYF.

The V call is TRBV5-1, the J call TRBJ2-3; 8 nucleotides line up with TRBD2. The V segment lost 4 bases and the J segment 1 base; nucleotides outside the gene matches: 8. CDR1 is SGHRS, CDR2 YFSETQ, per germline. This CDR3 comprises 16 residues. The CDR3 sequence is CASSLAGGTGTDTQYF. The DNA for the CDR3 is TGCGCCAGCAGCCTGGCGGGGGGCACCGGCACAGATACGCAGTATTTT.

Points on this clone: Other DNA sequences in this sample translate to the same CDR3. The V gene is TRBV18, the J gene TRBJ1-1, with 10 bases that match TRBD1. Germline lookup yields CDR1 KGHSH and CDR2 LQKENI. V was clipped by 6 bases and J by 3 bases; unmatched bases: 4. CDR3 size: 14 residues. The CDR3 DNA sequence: TGTGCCAGCTCTCCCGGGACAGGGGACACTGAAGCTTTCTTT. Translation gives CASSPGTGDTEAFF.

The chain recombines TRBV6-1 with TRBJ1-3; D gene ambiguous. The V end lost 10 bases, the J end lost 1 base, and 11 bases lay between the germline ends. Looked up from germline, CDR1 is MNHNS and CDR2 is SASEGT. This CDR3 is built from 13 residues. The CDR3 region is CAISRRSGNTIYF. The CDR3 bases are TGTGCCATTTCCAGGCGTTCTGGAAACACCATATATTTT.

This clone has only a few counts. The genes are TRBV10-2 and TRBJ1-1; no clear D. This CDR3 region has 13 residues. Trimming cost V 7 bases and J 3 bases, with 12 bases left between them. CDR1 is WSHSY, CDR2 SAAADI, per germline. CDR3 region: CASKLAPDTEAFF. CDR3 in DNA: TGCGCCAGCAAGCTCGCACCGGACACTGAAGCTTTCTTT.

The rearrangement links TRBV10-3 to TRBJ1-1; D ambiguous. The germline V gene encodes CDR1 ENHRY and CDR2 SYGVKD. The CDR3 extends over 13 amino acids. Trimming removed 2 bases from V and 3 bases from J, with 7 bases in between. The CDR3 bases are TGTGCCATCAGTGAGCAGGCTGACACTGAAGCTTTCTTT. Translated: CAISEQADTEAFF.

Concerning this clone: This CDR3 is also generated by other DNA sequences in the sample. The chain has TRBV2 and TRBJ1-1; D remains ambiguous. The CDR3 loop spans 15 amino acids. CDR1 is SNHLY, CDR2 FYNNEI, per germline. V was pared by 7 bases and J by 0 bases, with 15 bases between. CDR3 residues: CASKLAGQVNTEAFF. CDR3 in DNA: TGTGCCAGCAAGCTGGCGGGTCAGGTGAACACTGAAGCTTTCTTT.

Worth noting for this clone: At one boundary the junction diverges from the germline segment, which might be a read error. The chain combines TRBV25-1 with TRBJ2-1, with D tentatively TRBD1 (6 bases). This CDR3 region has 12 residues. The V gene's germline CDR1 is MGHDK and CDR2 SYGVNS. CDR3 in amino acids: CASSEFGTLQFF. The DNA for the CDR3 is TGTGCCAGCAGCGAATTTGGGACACTGCAGTTCTTC.

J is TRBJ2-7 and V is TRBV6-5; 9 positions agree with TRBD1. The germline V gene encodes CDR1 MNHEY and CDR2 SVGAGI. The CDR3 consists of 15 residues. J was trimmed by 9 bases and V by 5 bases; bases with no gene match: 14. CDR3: CASSLTGTGLVAQYF. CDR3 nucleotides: TGTGCCAGCAGTCTAACCGGGACAGGGTTAGTAGCGCAGTACTTC.

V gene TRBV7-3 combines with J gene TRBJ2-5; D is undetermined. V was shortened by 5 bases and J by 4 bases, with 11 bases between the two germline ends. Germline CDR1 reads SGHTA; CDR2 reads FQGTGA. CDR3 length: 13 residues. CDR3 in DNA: TGTGCCAGCAGCCCTAATGGAGTAGAGACCCAGTACTTC. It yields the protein CASSPNGVETQYF.

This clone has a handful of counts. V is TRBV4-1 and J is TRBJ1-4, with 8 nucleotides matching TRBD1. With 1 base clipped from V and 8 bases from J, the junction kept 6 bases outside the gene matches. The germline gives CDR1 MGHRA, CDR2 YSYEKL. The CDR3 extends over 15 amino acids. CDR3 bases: TGCGCCAGCAGCCAAGTGGACAGGGAGGGCGAAAAACTGTTTTTT. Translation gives CASSQVDREGEKLFF.

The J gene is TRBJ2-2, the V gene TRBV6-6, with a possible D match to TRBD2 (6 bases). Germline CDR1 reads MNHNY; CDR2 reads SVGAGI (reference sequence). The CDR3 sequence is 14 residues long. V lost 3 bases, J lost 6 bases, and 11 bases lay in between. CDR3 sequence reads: CASSYSGLAGELFF. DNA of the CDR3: TGTGCCAGCAGTTATTCGGGACTTGCCGGGGAGCTGTTTTTT.

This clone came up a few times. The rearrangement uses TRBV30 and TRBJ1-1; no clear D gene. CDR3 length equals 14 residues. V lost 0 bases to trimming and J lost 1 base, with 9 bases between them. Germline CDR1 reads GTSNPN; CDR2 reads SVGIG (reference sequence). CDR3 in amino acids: CAWSVQAGNTEAFF. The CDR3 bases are TGTGCCTGGAGTGTTCAGGCGGGGAACACTGAAGCTTTCTTT.

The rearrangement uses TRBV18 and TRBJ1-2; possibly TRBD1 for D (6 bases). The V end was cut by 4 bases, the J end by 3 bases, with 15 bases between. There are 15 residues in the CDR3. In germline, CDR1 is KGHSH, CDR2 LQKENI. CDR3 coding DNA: TGTGCCAGCTCACAAGCGACAGGCTCCGACTATGGCTACACCTTC. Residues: CASSQATGSDYGYTF.

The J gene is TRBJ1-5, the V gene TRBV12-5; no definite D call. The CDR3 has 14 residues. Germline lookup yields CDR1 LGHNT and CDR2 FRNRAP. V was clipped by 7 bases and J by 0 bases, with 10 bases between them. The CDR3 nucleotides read TGTGCTAGTGCCTTTGGAGGTAGCAATCAGCCCCAGCATTTT. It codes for CASAFGGSNQPQHF.